What follows are 5 T cell receptor beta chains derived from one specimen sequenced in a study of CD8+ T cells in alopecia areata. Reverse transcribed after extraction, RNA yielded cDNA as the sequencing template. Libraries were prepared by immunoSEQ multiplex PCR; TCRdb keeps only in-frame clonotypes and omits some of them. The sample includes some 130,000 clones, approximately 48% seen only once; the top ten take around 19%. Specimen: CD8+ T cells sorted from blood, collected at week 0. Receptors originate from a human donor with alopecia areata.

The gene calls are TRBV19 and TRBJ2-4, with D perhaps TRBD1 or TRBD2 (5 bases each). Germline-derived CDR1 and CDR2 are LNHDA and SQIVND (reference sequence). The CDR3 covers 12 residues. Trimming shortened V by 5 bases and J by 12 bases, and 14 bases separated the two germline ends. Written as DNA, the CDR3 is TGTGCCAGTAGTGGGACCTTCAAAGATCAGTACTTC. Translating it yields CASSGTFKDQYF.

The rearrangement joins TRBV13 to TRBJ2-7; perhaps TRBD2 as D (6 bases). With 5 bases removed from V and 4 bases from J, the gap between germline ends came to 12 bases. This CDR3 is built from 13 residues. Germline-derived CDR1 and CDR2 are PRHDT and FYEKMQ (reference sequence). This CDR3 reads CASSPAAGYEQYF. Here the CDR3 DNA reads TGTGCCAGCAGCCCCGCCGCGGGGTACGAGCAGTACTTC.

This clone occurred a few times. The chain is built from TRBV7-9 and TRBJ1-1; D remains ambiguous. The CDR3 spans 13 residues. Per germline, CDR1 SEHNR and CDR2 FQNEAQ (reference sequence). Trimming left V 0 bases short and J 7 bases short, with 9 bases between. The CDR3 region is CASSLAAESEAFF. The DNA of the CDR3 is TGTGCCAGCAGCTTAGCGGCAGAAAGTGAAGCTTTCTTT.

The chain joins TRBV5-1 to TRBJ2-2; 7 bases map to TRBD1. The CDR3 has 13 amino acids. J lost 6 bases, V lost 4 bases, and 3 bases had no gene match. Germline lookup yields CDR1 SGHRS and CDR2 YFSETQ. CDR3 residues: CASSQQGPGELFF. CDR3 coding DNA: TGCGCCAGCAGCCAACAGGGGCCCGGGGAGCTGTTTTTT.

The V gene is TRBV9, the J gene TRBJ2-5; the match to TRBD1 covers 9 bases. J was trimmed by 1 base and V by 0 bases; bases with no gene match: 1. CDR3 length: 15 residues. CDR1 is SGDLS and CDR2 is YYNGEE in the germline V gene. The CDR3 loop reads CASSVETGGQETQYF. CDR3 coding DNA: TGTGCCAGCAGCGTAGAGACAGGGGGCCAAGAGACCCAGTACTTC. The full variable domain, completed using reference TRBV9 and TRBJ2-5, is DSGVTQTPKHLITATGQRVTLRCSPRSGDLSVYWYQQSLDQGLQFLIQYYNGEERAKGNILERFSAQQFPDLHSELNLSSLELGDSALYFCASSVETGGQETQYFGPGTRLLVL.